This TCR beta chain was sequenced during a study of CD8+ T cells in alopecia areata. This clone showed up just a few times. Extraction and reverse transcription of RNA yielded cDNA as the sequencing template. Method: immunoSEQ multiplex PCR; TCRdb's copy keeps in-frame clones and lacks some. Here the sample spans about 60,000 clones, 35% to 55% being singletons. The CDR3 runs 13 residues. CDR1 is MGHRA and CDR2 is YSYEKL in the germline V gene. The germline V and J ends were trimmed by 3 bases and 8 bases, with 13 bases remaining between them. Treatment reported: oral pan-JAK inhibitor, 5-10 mg twice daily.

This receptor was taken from a human donor with alopecia areata. The rearrangement joins TRBV4-1 to TRBJ1-1; D may be TRBD1 (5 bases). The source material was CD8+ T cells sorted from blood, sampled between weeks 36 and 40, from a patient treated with tofacitinib. Written as DNA, the CDR3 is TGCGCCAGCAGCCATCCCCTGGGGGTAGAAGCTTTCTTT. Its translation is CASSHPLGVEAFF.